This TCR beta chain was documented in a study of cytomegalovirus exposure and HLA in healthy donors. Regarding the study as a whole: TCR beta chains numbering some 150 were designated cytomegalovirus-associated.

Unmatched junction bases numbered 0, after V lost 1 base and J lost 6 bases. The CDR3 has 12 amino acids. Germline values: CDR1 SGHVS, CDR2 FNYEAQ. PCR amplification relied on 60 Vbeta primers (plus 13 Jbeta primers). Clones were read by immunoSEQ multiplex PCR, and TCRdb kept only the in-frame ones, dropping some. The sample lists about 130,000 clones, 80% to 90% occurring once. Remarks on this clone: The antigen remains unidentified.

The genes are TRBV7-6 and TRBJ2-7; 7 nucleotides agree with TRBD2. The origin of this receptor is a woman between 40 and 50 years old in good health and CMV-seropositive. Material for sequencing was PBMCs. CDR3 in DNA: TGTGCCAGCAGCTTAGGGGGGGGCGAGCAGTACTTC. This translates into CASSLGGGEQYF.